The present T cell receptor (beta chain) was sequenced within a study of blood T cell repertoires in COVID-19. Across the study: Sites across the United States, Italy and Spain contributed samples from acute and convalescent COVID-19. In each case, the material was cDNA or gDNA derived from T cells, B-cell-depleted T cells, or PBMCs.

Enrolled during active infection, Seattle patients were then followed longitudinally. In the original workflow: Estimation of nucleated cell counts was performed using reference gene primer amplification. Sequencing used immunoSEQ multiplex PCR; TCRdb keeps in-frame clones, though not all of them. D and trimming come from the DNA, and the V and J calls and clone size come from that table. The data hold fewer than 650,000 clones, with about 89% observed a single time. CDR3 length: 15 residues. Germline CDR1 and CDR2: SNHLY and FYNNEI. As for this clone: Compared with germline, one end of the junction differs, possibly owing to a read error.

Sequenced input: peripheral blood. This TCR came from a woman aged 50 to 60 with COVID-19, enrolled during active disease. The rearrangement links TRBV2 to TRBJ2-1; TRBD2 matches 11 bases. For the CDR3, the DNA is TGTGCCAGCGGTGATAGCGGGGGGGCTTACAATGAGCAGTTCTTC. Protein sequence: CASGDSGGAYNEQFF.